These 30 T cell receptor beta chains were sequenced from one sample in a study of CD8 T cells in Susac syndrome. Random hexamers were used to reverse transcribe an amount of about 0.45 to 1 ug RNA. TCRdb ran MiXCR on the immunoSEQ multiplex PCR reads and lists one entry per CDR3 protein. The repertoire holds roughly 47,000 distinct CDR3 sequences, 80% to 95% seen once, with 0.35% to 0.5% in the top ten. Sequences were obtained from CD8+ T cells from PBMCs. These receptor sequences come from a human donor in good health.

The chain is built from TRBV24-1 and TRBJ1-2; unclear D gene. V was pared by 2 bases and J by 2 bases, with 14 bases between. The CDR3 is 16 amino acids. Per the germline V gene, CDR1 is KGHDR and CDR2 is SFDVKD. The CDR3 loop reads CATSDWKDGVNYGYTF. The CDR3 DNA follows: TGTGCCACCAGTGATTGGAAGGACGGCGTCAACTATGGCTACACCTTC.

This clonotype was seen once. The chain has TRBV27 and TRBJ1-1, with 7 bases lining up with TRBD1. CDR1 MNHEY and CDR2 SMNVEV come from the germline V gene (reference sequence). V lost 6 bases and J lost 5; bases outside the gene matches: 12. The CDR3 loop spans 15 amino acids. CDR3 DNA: TGTGCCAGCAGCCTTACGGGACAGCCGAAAACTGAAGCTTTCTTT. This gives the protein CASSLTGQPKTEAFF.

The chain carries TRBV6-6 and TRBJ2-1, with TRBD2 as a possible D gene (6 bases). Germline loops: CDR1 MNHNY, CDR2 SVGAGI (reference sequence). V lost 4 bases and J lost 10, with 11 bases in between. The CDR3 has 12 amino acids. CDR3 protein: CASSSGGFEQFF. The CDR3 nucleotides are TGTGCCAGCAGTTCCGGGGGATTCGAGCAGTTCTTC.

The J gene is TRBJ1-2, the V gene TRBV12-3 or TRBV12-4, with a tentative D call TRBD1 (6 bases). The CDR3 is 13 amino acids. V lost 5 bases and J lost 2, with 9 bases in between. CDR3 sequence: CASSHGTNYGYTF. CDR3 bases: TGTGCCAGCAGTCACGGGACAAACTATGGCTACACCTTC.

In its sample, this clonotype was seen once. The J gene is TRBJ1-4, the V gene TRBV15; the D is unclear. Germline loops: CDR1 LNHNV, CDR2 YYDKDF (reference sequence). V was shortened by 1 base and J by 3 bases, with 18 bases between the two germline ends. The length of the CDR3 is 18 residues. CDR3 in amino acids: CATSRGKEQEWANEKLFF. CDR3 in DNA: TGTGCCACCAGCAGAGGAAAGGAGCAGGAGTGGGCTAATGAAAAACTGTTTTTT.

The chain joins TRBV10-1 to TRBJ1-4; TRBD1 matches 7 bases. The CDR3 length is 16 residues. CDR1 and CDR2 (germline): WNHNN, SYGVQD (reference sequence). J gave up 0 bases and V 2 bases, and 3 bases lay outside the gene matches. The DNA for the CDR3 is TGCGCCAGCAGTGAGACCGGGACAGCAACTAATGAAAAACTGTTTTTT. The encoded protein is CASSETGTATNEKLFF.

The CDR3 nucleotides read TGTGCCAGCAGTCTTGACAGGGGATATGGCTACACCTTC. Protein product: CASSLDRGYGYTF. V is TRBV27 and J is TRBJ1-2, with 8 bases fitting TRBD1. J was trimmed by 5 bases and V by 5 bases; bases with no gene match: 4. Germline V CDR1 and CDR2: MNHEY, SMNVEV (reference sequence). CDR3 length: 13 amino acids.

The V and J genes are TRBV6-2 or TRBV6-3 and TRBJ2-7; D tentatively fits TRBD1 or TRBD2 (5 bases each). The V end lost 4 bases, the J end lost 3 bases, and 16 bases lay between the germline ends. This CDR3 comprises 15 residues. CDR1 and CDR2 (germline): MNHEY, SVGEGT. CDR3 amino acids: CASSLGTALDYEQYF. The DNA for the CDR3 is TGTGCCAGCAGTTTAGGGACGGCCCTGGACTACGAGCAGTACTTC.

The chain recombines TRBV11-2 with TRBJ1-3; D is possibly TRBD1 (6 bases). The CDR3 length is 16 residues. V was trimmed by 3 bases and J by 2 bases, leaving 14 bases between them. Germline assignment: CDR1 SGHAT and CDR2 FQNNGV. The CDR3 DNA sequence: TGTGCCAGCAGCTTCACAGGGTTGGGTACTGGAAACACCATATATTTT. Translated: CASSFTGLGTGNTIYF.

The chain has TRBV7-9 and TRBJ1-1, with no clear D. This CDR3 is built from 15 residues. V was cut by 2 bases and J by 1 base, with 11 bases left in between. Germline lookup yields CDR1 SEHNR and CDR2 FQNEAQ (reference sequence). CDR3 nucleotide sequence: TGTGCCAGCAGCTTACCCTCCTATGCGAACACTGAAGCTTTCTTT. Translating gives CASSLPSYANTEAFF. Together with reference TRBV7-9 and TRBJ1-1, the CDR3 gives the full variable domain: DTGVSQNPRHKITKRGQNVTFRCDPISEHNRLYWYRQTLGQGPEFLTYFQNEAQLEKSRLLSDRFSAERPKGSFSTLEIQRTEQGDSAMYLCASSLPSYANTEAFFGQGTRLTVV.

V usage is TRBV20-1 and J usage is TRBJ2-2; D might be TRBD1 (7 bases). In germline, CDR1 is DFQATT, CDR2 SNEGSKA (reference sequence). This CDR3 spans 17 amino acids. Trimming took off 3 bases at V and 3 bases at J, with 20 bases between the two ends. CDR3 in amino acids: CSASISGQGDYTGELFF. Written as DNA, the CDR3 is TGCAGTGCTAGCATTTCGGGGCAGGGGGACTACACCGGGGAGCTGTTTTTT.

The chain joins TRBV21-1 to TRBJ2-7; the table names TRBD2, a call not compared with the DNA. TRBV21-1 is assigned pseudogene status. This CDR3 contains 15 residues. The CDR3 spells CASSRPSGLNDEQYF. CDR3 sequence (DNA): TGTGCCAGCAGCAGACCTAGCGGTTTAAACGACGAGCAGTACTTC.

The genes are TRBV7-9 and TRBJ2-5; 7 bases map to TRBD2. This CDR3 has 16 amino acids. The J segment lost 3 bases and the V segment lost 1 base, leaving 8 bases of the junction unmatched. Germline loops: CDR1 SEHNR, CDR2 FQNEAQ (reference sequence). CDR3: CASSLGGTKFEETQYF. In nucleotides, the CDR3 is TGTGCCAGCAGCTTAGGTGGGACTAAATTCGAAGAGACCCAGTACTTC.

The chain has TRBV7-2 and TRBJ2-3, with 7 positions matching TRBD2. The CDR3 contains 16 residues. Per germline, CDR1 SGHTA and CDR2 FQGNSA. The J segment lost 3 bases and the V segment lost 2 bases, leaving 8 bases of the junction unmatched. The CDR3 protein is CASSLPPGGPTDTQYF. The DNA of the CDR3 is TGTGCCAGCAGCTTACCCCCGGGAGGTCCGACAGATACGCAGTATTTT.

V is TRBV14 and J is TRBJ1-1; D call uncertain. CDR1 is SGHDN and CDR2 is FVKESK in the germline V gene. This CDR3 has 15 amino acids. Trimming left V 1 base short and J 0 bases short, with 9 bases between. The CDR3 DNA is TGTGCCAGCAGCCAAGTGGTATCTATGAACACTGAAGCTTTCTTT. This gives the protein CASSQVVSMNTEAFF.

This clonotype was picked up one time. The CDR3 DNA is TGTGCCAGCAGCGAGACAGGGTACACTGAAGCTTTCTTT. It is translated as CASSETGYTEAFF. This rearrangement joins TRBV7-2 to TRBJ1-1, with 7 bases matching TRBD1. The CDR3 consists of 13 residues. V gave up 5 bases and J gave up 3 bases; unmatched junction bases: 3. Germline CDR1 and CDR2: SGHTA and FQGNSA.

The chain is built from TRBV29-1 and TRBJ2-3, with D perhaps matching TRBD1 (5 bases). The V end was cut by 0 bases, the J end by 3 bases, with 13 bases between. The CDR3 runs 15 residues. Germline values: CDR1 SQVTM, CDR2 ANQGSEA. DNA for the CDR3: TGCAGCGTTGAAGACAGGGATCGGAGTACAGATACGCAGTATTTT. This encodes CSVEDRDRSTDTQYF.

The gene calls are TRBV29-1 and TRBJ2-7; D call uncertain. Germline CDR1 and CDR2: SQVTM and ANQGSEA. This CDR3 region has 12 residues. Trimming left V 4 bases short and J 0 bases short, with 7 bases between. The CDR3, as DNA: TGCAGCGTTGGATGGAGCTCCTACGAGCAGTACTTC. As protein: CSVGWSSYEQYF.

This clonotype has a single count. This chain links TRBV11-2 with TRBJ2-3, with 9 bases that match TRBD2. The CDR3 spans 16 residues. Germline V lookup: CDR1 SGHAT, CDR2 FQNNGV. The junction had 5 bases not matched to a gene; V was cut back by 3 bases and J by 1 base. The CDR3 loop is CASSFVAGVGTDTQYF. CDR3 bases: TGTGCCAGCAGCTTCGTAGCGGGAGTGGGCACAGATACGCAGTATTTT.

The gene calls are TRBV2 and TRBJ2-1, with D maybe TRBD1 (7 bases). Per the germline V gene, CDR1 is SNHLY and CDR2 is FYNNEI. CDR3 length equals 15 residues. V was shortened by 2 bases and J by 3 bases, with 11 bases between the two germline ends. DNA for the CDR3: TGTGCCAGCAGTGAAAGCCAGGGGGGCTACAATGAGCAGTTCTTC. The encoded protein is CASSESQGGYNEQFF. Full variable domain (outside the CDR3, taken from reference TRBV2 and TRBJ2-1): EPEVTQTPSHQVTQMGQEVILRCVPISNHLYFYWYRQILGQKVEFLVSFYNNEISEKSEIFDDQFSVERPDGSNFTLKIRSTKLEDSAMYFCASSESQGGYNEQFFGPGTRLTVL.

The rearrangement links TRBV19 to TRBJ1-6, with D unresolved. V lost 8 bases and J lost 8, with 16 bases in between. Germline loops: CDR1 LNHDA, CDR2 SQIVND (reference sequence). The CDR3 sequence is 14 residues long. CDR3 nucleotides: TGTGCCAGTGGCCCCCAGGCTGGGCATTCACCCCTCCACTTT. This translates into CASGPQAGHSPLHF. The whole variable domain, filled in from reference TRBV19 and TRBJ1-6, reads DGGITQSPKYLFRKEGQNVTLSCEQNLNHDAMYWYRQDPGQGLRLIYYSQIVNDFQKGDIAEGYSVSREKKESFPLTVTSAQKNPTAFYLCASGPQAGHSPLHFGNGTRLTVT.

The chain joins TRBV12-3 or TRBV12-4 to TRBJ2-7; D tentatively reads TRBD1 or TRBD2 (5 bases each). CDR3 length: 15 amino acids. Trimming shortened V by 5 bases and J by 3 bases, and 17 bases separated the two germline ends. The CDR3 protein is CASSHLSGPYYEQYF. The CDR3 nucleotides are TGTGCCAGCAGTCACCTTTCGGGGCCCTACTACGAGCAGTACTTC.

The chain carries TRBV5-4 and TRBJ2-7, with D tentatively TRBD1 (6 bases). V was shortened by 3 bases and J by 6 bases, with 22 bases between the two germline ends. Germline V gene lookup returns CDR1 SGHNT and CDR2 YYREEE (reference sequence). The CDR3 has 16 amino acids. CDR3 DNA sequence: TGTGCCAGCAGCTCCCTCCAGGGTCAGGGGCTTAGCGAGCAGTACTTC. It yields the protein CASSSLQGQGLSEQYF.

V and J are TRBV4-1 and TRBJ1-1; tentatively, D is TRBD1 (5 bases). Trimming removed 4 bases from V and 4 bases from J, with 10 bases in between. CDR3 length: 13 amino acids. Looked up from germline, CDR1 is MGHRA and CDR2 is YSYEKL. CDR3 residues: CASSRQLRTEAFF. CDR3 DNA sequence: TGCGCCAGCAGCCGACAGTTGCGCACTGAAGCTTTCTTT.

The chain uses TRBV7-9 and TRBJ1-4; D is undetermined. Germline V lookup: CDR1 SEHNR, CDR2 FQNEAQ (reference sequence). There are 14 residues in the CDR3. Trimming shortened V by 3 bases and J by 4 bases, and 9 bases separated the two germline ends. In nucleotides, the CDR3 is TGTGCCAGCAGCTTGGACGGACTTAATGAAAAACTGTTTTTT. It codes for CASSLDGLNEKLFF.

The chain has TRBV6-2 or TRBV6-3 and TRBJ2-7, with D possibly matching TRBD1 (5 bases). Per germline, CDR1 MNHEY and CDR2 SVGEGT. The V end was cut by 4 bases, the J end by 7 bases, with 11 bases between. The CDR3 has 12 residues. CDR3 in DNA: TGTGCCAGCAGTTGGACAACGTGGGAGCAGTACTTC. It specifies CASSWTTWEQYF.

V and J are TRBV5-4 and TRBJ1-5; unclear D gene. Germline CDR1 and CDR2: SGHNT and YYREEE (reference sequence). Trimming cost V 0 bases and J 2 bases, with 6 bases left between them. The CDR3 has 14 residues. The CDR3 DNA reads TGTGCCAGCAGCTTGGGGGCTGGCAATCAGCCCCAGCATTTT. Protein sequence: CASSLGAGNQPQHF.

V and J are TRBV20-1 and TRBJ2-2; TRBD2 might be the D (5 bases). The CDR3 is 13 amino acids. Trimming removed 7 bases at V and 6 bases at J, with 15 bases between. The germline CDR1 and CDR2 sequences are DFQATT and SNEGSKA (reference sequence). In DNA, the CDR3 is TGCAGTGTGTACGGGGAATATCCCGGGGAGCTGTTTTTT. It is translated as CSVYGEYPGELFF.

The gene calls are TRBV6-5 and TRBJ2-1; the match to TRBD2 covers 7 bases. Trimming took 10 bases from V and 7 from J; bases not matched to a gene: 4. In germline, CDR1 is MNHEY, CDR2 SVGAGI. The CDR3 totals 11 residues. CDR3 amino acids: CATGEGNEQFF. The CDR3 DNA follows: TGTGCCACCGGGGAGGGGAATGAGCAGTTCTTC.

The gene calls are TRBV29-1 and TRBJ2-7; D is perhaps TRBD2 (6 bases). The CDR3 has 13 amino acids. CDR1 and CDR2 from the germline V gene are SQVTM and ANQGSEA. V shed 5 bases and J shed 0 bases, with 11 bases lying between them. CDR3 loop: CSVKEGTSYEQYF. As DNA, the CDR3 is TGCAGCGTTAAGGAGGGCACCTCCTACGAGCAGTACTTC.